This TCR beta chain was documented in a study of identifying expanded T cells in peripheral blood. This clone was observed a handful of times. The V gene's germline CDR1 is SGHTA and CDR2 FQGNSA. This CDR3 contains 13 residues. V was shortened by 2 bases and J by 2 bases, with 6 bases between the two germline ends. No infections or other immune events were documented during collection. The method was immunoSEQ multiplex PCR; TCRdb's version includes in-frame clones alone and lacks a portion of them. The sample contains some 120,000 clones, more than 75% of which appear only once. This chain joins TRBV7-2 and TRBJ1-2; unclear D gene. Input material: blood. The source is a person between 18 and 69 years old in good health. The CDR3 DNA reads TGTGCCAGCAGCTTAATGGGGAACTATGGCTACACCTTC. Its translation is CASSLMGNYGYTF.